Detailed here is one TCR beta chain. Other DNA sequences from this sample encode an identical CDR3 as well. This sample stems from a study of blood T cell repertoires in COVID-19. Study at large: There were acute and convalescent COVID-19 samples, and they came from the United States, Italy and Spain.

Trimming stripped 0 bases from V and 0 bases from J, with 10 bases between. The CDR3 length is 15 residues. Germline-derived CDR1 and CDR2 are SGHRS and YFSETQ. Original processing notes: Cell counts per sample came from amplifying reference gene primers. Produced via immunoSEQ multiplex PCR; TCRdb's table is partial and in-frame only. V and J calls and clone size come straight from that table; D and trimming were deduced from the DNA. This table has 180,000 or so clones, roughly 90% appearing once. The Seattle patients, enrolled during active infection, were followed longitudinally. The chain is built from TRBV5-1 and TRBJ2-7, with a possible D match to TRBD1 (6 bases). The sequence was obtained from a woman aged 55-69 years with COVID-19, enrolled during active disease. Sample: peripheral blood. The CDR3 loop is CASSLVQGSSYEQYF. The CDR3 nucleotides read TGCGCCAGCAGCTTGGTGCAGGGGAGCTCCTACGAGCAGTACTTC. Combining the CDR3 with reference TRBV5-1 and TRBJ2-7 gives the whole variable domain KAGVTQTPRYLIKTRGQQVTLSCSPISGHRSVSWYQQTPGQGLQFLFEYFSETQRNKGNFPGRFSGRQFSNSRSEMNVSTLELGDSALYLCASSLVQGSSYEQYFGPGTRLTVT.